The 15 T cell receptor beta chains reported below all come from one sample, sequenced in a study of shared clonotypes between healthy human individuals. Assay used: immunoSEQ multiplex PCR; TCRdb lists only in-frame clones, some missing. This table has more than 550,000 clones, around 70% appearing once. The sequencing input was memory CD4+ T cells sorted from blood. Sample subset: CD45RA-negative fraction. Source of these receptors: a woman in her 30s in good health.

V usage is TRBV5-1 and J usage is TRBJ2-1, with TRBD2 identical over 7 bases. CDR3 length: 17 amino acids. Germline V gene lookup returns CDR1 SGHRS and CDR2 YFSETQ. V shed 1 base, J shed 5 bases, and the junction held 12 bases outside the gene matches. The chain's CDR3 is CASSLFGREWSHNEQFF. DNA for the CDR3: TGCGCCAGCAGCTTGTTTGGGCGGGAGTGGAGTCACAATGAGCAGTTCTTC.

This clone turned up a few times. CDR3 residues: CASSYSKAREAFF. CDR3 bases: TGTGCCAGCAGTTACTCGAAGGCCAGAGAAGCTTTCTTT. The V call is TRBV6-5, the J call TRBJ1-1; no firm D call. The germline gives CDR1 MNHEY, CDR2 SVGAGI. V lost 0 bases to trimming and J lost 8 bases, with 10 bases between them. This CDR3 is 13 amino acids long.

The rearrangement links TRBV9 to TRBJ1-3, with D uncertain. This CDR3 has 15 amino acids. The germline gives CDR1 SGDLS, CDR2 YYNGEE. Trimming took 4 bases from V and 0 from J, leaving 11 bases between them. The CDR3 sequence is CASSSEHYSGNTIYF. CDR3 DNA sequence: TGTGCCAGCAGCTCCGAGCACTACTCTGGAAACACCATATATTTT.

This clone was seen a few times. The chain is built from TRBV11-3 and TRBJ2-1, with D perhaps matching TRBD1 or TRBD2 (5 bases each). The CDR3 runs 13 residues. Trimming removed 4 bases from V and 2 bases from J, with 6 bases in between. The germline CDR1 and CDR2 sequences are SGHNT and YENEEA. This CDR3 is CASSSGPYNEQFF. In nucleotides, the CDR3 is TGTGCCAGCAGCTCGGGACCCTACAATGAGCAGTTCTTC.

The chain couples TRBV5-4 to TRBJ2-1; 7 nucleotides line up with TRBD2. V dropped 4 bases and J dropped 8; count of bases not matched to a gene: 9. This CDR3 has 14 residues. Germline V gene sequence: CDR1 SGHNT, CDR2 YYREEE (reference sequence). In DNA form, the CDR3 reads TGTGCCAGCAGCCGGACTAGGGCTAAGGATGAGCAGTTCTTC. Translated, it gives CASSRTRAKDEQFF.

V and J are TRBV18 and TRBJ2-7; D may be TRBD2 (5 bases). CDR3 length: 15 residues. The V and J ends lost 0 bases and 3 bases respectively, with 12 bases between them. Germline V gene lookup returns CDR1 KGHSH and CDR2 LQKENI. This CDR3 is CASSPPSPRDYEQYF. The CDR3 DNA is TGTGCCAGCTCACCACCTTCTCCTCGGGACTACGAGCAGTACTTC.

The rearrangement joins TRBV7-7 to TRBJ2-1; TRBD2 aligns across 13 bases. Germline V lookup: CDR1 SSHAT, CDR2 FNYEAQ (reference sequence). V lost 5 bases, J lost 8 bases, and 12 bases stayed unmatched. The CDR3 sequence is 17 residues long. The CDR3 nucleotides are TGTGCCAGCAGCGAAAGGGTTGGACTAGCGGGAGTTGATGAGCAGTTCTTC. Protein sequence: CASSERVGLAGVDEQFF.

The chain recombines TRBV25-1 with TRBJ2-7, with 7 bases that match TRBD2. Trimming took 3 bases from V and 0 from J; bases not matched to a gene: 5. Germline CDR1 and CDR2: MGHDK and SYGVNS. This CDR3 region has 15 residues. Written as DNA, the CDR3 is TGTGCCAGCAGTGAGGGTAGCGGGCTCTCCTACGAGCAGTACTTC. Translating gives CASSEGSGLSYEQYF.

The genes are TRBV5-1 and TRBJ1-1; 9 bases agree with TRBD1. The V gene's germline CDR1 is SGHRS and CDR2 YFSETQ. After removal of 3 bases from V and 7 bases from J, the junction contained 7 bases not matched to a gene. The CDR3 has 14 residues. For the CDR3, the DNA is TGCGCCAGCAGCTCCGGGACAGGGTATCTTGAAGCTTTCTTT. This encodes CASSSGTGYLEAFF.

The count of this clone is one. This chain uses TRBV6-6 with TRBJ1-5; unclear D gene. CDR3 length equals 13 residues. Deletions cut 6 bases from V and 15 bases from J, with 21 bases between. Germline V gene sequence: CDR1 MNHNY, CDR2 SVGAGI (reference sequence). CDR3 sequence (DNA): TGTGCCAGCAGCCGGCACGCGACCGGGTCTCTGCATTTT. Protein: CASSRHATGSLHF.

This chain connects TRBV30 to TRBJ1-1; no clear D gene. Germline values: CDR1 GTSNPN, CDR2 SVGIG (reference sequence). V shed 4 bases and J shed 4 bases, with 16 bases lying between them. The CDR3 length is 14 residues. The CDR3 DNA sequence: TGTGCCTGGATCCCACGGTTGGGAAGCACTGAAGCTTTCTTT. It is translated as CAWIPRLGSTEAFF.

The chain recombines TRBV6-6 with TRBJ2-5, with 7 nucleotides matching TRBD2. With V trimmed by 10 bases and J by 2 bases, 7 bases remained unmatched. This CDR3 comprises 13 residues. From germline, CDR1 is MNHNY and CDR2 SVGAGI (reference sequence). The CDR3 loop reads CATSRGGQETQYF. CDR3 nucleotides: TGTGCCACCTCCCGCGGGGGTCAAGAGACCCAGTACTTC.

The chain combines TRBV28 with TRBJ1-2, with no clear D. Germline CDR1 reads MDHEN; CDR2 reads SYDVKM. Trimming took off 6 bases at V and 7 bases at J, with 9 bases between the two ends. This CDR3 spans 11 amino acids. This CDR3 reads CASRTGAGYTF. The CDR3 coding sequence is TGTGCCAGCAGGACGGGCGCTGGCTACACCTTC.

J is TRBJ1-5 and V is TRBV30, with 11 bases lining up with TRBD1. There are 16 residues in the CDR3. Germline V gives CDR1 GTSNPN, CDR2 SVGIG (reference sequence). The CDR3 reads CASAWTGGTSNQPQHF. Here the CDR3 DNA reads TGTGCTTCTGCTTGGACAGGGGGCACGAGCAATCAGCCCCAGCATTTT.

The chain is built from TRBV7-9 and TRBJ2-7; the D gene is possibly TRBD2 (6 bases). The V gene lost 5 bases and the J gene lost 1 base, with 15 bases spanning the gap. The CDR3 loop spans 15 amino acids. Germline assignment: CDR1 SEHNR and CDR2 FQNEAQ (reference sequence). CDR3 sequence reads: CASSPGGGESYEQYF. The CDR3 DNA is TGTGCCAGCAGCCCCGGAGGAGGGGAGTCCTACGAGCAGTACTTC. Together with reference TRBV7-9 and TRBJ2-7, the CDR3 gives the full variable domain: DTGVSQNPRHKITKRGQNVTFRCDPISEHNRLYWYRQTLGQGPEFLTYFQNEAQLEKSRLLSDRFSAERPKGSFSTLEIQRTEQGDSAMYLCASSPGGGESYEQYFGPGTRLTVT.